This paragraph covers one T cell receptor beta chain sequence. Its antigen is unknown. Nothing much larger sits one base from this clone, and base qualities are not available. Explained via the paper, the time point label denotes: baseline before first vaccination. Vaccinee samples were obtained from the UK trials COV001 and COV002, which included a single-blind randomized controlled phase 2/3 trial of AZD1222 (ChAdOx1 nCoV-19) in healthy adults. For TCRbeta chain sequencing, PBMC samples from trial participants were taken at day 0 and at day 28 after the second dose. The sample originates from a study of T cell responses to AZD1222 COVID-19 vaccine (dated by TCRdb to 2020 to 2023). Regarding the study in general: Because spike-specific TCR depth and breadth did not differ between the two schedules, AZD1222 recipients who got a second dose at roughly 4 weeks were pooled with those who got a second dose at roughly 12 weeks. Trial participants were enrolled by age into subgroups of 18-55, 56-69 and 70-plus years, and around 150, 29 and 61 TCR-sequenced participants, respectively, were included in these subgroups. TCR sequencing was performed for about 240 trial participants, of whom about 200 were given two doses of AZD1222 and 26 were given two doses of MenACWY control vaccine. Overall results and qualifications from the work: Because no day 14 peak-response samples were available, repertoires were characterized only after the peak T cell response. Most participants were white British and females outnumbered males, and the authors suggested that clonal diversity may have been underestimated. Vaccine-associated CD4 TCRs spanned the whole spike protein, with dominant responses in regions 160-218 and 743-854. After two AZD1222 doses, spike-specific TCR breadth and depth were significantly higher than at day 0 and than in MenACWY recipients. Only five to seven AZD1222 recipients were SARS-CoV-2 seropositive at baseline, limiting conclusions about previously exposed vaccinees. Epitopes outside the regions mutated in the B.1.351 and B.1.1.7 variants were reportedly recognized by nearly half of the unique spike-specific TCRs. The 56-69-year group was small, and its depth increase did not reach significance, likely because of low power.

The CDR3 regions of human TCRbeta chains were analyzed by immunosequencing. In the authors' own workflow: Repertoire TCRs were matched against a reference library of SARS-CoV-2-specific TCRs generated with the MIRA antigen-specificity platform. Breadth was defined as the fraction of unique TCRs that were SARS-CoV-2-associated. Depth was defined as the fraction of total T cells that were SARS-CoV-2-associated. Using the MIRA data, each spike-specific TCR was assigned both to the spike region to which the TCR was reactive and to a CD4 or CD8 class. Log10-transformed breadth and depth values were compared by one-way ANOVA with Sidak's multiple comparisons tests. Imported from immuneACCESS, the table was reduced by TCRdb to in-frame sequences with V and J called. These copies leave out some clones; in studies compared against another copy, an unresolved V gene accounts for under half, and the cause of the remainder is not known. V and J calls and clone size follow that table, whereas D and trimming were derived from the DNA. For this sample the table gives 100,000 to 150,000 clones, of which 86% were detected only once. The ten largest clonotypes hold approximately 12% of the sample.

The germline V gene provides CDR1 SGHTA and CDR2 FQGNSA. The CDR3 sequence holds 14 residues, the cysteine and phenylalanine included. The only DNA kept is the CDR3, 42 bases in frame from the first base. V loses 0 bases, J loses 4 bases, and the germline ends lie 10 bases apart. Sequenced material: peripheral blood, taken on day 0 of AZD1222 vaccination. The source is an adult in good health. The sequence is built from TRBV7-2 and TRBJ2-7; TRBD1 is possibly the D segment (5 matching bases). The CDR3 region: CASSLATGDYEQYF. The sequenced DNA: TGTGCCAGCAGCTTAGCTACAGGAGATTACGAGCAGTACTTC.